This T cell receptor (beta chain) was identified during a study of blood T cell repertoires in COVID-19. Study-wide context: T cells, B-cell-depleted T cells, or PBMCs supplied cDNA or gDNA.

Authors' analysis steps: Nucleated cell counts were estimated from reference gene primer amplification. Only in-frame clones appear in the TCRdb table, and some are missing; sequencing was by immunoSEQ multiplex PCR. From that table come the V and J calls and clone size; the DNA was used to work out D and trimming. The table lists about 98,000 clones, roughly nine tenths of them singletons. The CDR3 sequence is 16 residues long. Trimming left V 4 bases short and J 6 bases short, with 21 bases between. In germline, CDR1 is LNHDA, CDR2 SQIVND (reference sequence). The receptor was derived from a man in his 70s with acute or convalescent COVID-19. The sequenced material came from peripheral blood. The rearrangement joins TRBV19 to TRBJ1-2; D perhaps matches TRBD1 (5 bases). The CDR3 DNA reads TGTGCCAGTAGTACCAGACCCCGGGTAGGGGCCAATGGCTACACCTTC. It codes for CASSTRPRVGANGYTF.